The 18 T cell receptor beta chains below were found in one sample sequenced in a study of control samples from healthy donors and cancer patients. TCRdb's copy holds only in-frame clones and misses some; the assay was immunoSEQ multiplex PCR. The table includes more than 65,000 clones, around 84% detected once. The sequenced material came from blood. Receptor source: a man aged 45-65 years in good health.

This rearrangement joins TRBV11-2 to TRBJ2-1; D perhaps matches TRBD2 (6 bases). Trimming removed 1 base from V and 3 bases from J, with 10 bases in between. Germline V CDR1 and CDR2: SGHAT, FQNNGV. The CDR3 length is 15 residues. The CDR3 nucleotides are TGTGCCAGCAGCTTAGTGGCGGGATTCTACAATGAGCAGTTCTTC. Amino acids: CASSLVAGFYNEQFF.

This chain connects TRBV5-1 to TRBJ1-5; no clear D. Trimming took 5 bases from V and 7 from J, leaving 4 bases between them. There are 10 residues in the CDR3. CDR1 is SGHRS and CDR2 is YFSETQ in the germline V gene. CDR3 amino acids: CASRPQPQHF. DNA for the CDR3: TGCGCCAGCAGACCGCAGCCCCAGCATTTT.

The CDR3 loop reads CASSYQLAGDALGELFF. CDR3 in DNA: TGCGCCAGCAGCTACCAACTAGCGGGAGATGCTCTCGGGGAGCTGTTTTTT. The chain couples TRBV4-3 to TRBJ2-2; 11 nucleotides match TRBD2. J gave up 7 bases and V 5 bases, and 12 bases lay outside the gene matches. CDR1 is LGHNA, CDR2 YSLEER, per germline. The CDR3 extends over 17 amino acids.

The V and J genes are TRBV11-3 and TRBJ2-1, with 8 bases lining up with TRBD2. This CDR3 is built from 16 residues. J was trimmed by 3 bases and V by 5 bases; bases with no gene match: 9. CDR1 is SGHNT, CDR2 YENEEA, per germline. CDR3 in amino acids: CASSLLPSGGYNEQFF. The DNA for the CDR3 is TGTGCCAGCAGCCTCCTGCCCAGCGGGGGCTACAATGAGCAGTTCTTC.

The chain carries TRBV28 and TRBJ2-7, with a possible D match to TRBD2 (6 bases). Germline V gene lookup returns CDR1 MDHEN and CDR2 SYDVKM. This CDR3 has 17 residues. V dropped 0 bases and J dropped 3 bases, with 18 bases sitting between them. The CDR3 reads CASSLWRRALEGYEQYF. CDR3 coding DNA: TGTGCCAGCAGTTTATGGCGTAGGGCCCTGGAGGGCTACGAGCAGTACTTC.

In this sample, this clone turned up a few times. This chain connects TRBV2 to TRBJ1-6; no definite D call. This CDR3 is built from 13 residues. CDR1 SNHLY and CDR2 FYNNEI come from the germline V gene. V lost 3 bases to trimming and J lost 10 bases, with 10 bases between them. The CDR3 loop is CASSDVLGSPLHF. CDR3 coding DNA: TGTGCCAGCAGTGATGTCCTGGGGTCACCCCTCCACTTT.

The rearrangement links TRBV9 to TRBJ2-5, with D perhaps assigned TRBD1 or TRBD2 (6 bases each). The CDR3 totals 15 residues. Deletions cut 3 bases from V and 5 bases from J, with 17 bases between. Germline-derived CDR1 and CDR2 are SGDLS and YYNGEE. In DNA form, the CDR3 reads TGTGCCAGCAGCGGCCACGGGGGCGCAGATGAGACCCAGTACTTC. Translating gives CASSGHGGADETQYF.

This chain uses TRBV6-6 with TRBJ1-2; 8 bases agree with TRBD1. V dropped 2 bases and J dropped 6; count of bases not matched to a gene: 11. Germline V gene sequence: CDR1 MNHNY, CDR2 SVGAGI (reference sequence). This CDR3 comprises 16 residues. The CDR3 DNA is TGTGCCAGCAGTTACCTTATCAGGGCAGGGGGCGATGGCTACACCTTC. Residues: CASSYLIRAGGDGYTF.

The chain joins TRBV9 to TRBJ2-3; 9 bases map to TRBD2. From germline, CDR1 is SGDLS and CDR2 YYNGEE. The CDR3 loop spans 16 amino acids. V was clipped by 0 bases and J by 2 bases; unmatched bases: 4. The CDR3 region has the DNA TGTGCCAGCAGCGTAGGCTTAGCGGGAGCCACAGATACGCAGTATTTT. Its protein product is CASSVGLAGATDTQYF.

The V call is TRBV7-9, the J call TRBJ1-5, with no clear D. V was clipped by 7 bases and J by 6 bases, with 7 bases between them. The CDR3 totals 11 residues. Looked up from germline, CDR1 is SEHNR and CDR2 is FQNEAQ (reference sequence). The chain's CDR3 is CASTLGQPQHF. The CDR3 bases are TGTGCCAGCACCCTAGGTCAGCCCCAGCATTTT.

The rearrangement uses TRBV24-1 and TRBJ2-1, with 9 positions matching TRBD1. CDR1 is KGHDR, CDR2 SFDVKD, per germline. V was clipped by 4 bases and J by 2 bases; unmatched bases: 5. CDR3 size: 16 residues. CDR3 sequence reads: CATSDTQGATYNEQFF. The CDR3 nucleotides are TGTGCCACCAGTGACACACAGGGGGCCACCTACAATGAGCAGTTCTTC.

This sequence joins TRBV5-5 and TRBJ1-4; D is perhaps TRBD1 (6 bases). Germline values: CDR1 SGHKS, CDR2 YYEKEE (reference sequence). The CDR3 contains 15 residues. Deletions cut 0 bases from V and 10 bases from J, with 16 bases between. This chain's CDR3 is CASSLDMDSRLKLFF. As DNA, the CDR3 is TGTGCCAGCAGCTTGGATATGGACAGCCGTTTAAAACTGTTTTTT.

The rearrangement joins TRBV6-5 to TRBJ2-2; tentative D call: TRBD1 (6 bases). CDR1 and CDR2 from the germline V gene are MNHEY and SVGAGI. The CDR3 consists of 13 residues. Trimming shortened V by 2 bases and J by 6 bases, and 7 bases separated the two germline ends. CDR3 protein: CASSYRGSGELFF. Here the CDR3 DNA reads TGTGCCAGCAGTTACAGGGGGTCCGGGGAGCTGTTTTTT.

V and J are TRBV28 and TRBJ2-7; 8 bases align to TRBD2. CDR3 length equals 15 residues. Germline V gene data show CDR1 as MDHEN and CDR2 as SYDVKM. The J segment lost 6 bases and the V segment lost 5 bases, leaving 12 bases of the junction unmatched. The CDR3 loop is CASSRPGGGSFEQYF. The CDR3, as DNA: TGTGCCAGCAGTCGCCCCGGGGGGGGATCTTTCGAGCAGTACTTC.

This clone was picked up one time. This rearrangement joins TRBV7-2 to TRBJ2-7, with D possibly being TRBD1 (5 bases). This CDR3 has 18 residues. Between the trimmed V and J ends, which lost 1 base and 0 bases, there was a span of 19 bases. CDR1 is SGHTA, CDR2 FQGNSA, per germline. The CDR3 reads CASSLGRPPDKSSYEQYF. The CDR3 DNA reads TGTGCCAGCAGCTTAGGAAGACCTCCGGACAAGAGCTCCTACGAGCAGTACTTC.

The V gene is TRBV29-1, the J gene TRBJ2-3; TRBD2 is a possible D gene (6 bases). Trimming took off 6 bases at V and 1 base at J, with 20 bases between the two ends. The germline gives CDR1 SQVTM, CDR2 ANQGSEA. The CDR3 extends over 16 amino acids. The CDR3 nucleotides are TGCAGCGTGATGGGGGGAGTGATACCTGGCACAGATACGCAGTATTTT. Translation gives CSVMGGVIPGTDTQYF.

The genes are TRBV7-9 and TRBJ2-6; TRBD1 matches 11 bases. V trimming: 3 bases; J trimming: 3 bases; junction bases outside the gene matches: 4. This CDR3 comprises 17 residues. Germline V gives CDR1 SEHNR, CDR2 FQNEAQ (reference sequence). The CDR3, as DNA: TGTGCCAGCAGCTTCGGGACAGGGGGACGTGGGGCCAACGTCCTGACTTTC. Amino acid sequence: CASSFGTGGRGANVLTF.

This clone was detected once. The chain carries TRBV5-4 and TRBJ2-1; D gene ambiguous. The CDR3 extends over 11 amino acids. V lost 4 bases and J 7 bases, leaving 6 bases between the germline ends. Germline V CDR1 and CDR2: SGHNT, YYREEE (reference sequence). The CDR3 here is CASSLGNEQFF. Written as DNA, the CDR3 is TGTGCCAGCAGCCTCGGGAATGAGCAGTTCTTC.